This TCR beta chain was identified during a study of T cells in Graves' hyperthyroidism and ophthalmopathy. Study-level information: Peripheral blood was obtained at initial diagnosis, preceding any treatment.

Diagnosing involved the use of clinical symptoms, serum thyroxine and TRAb, thyroid ultrasound and orbital computed tomography. The PBMCs were sourced from fresh peripheral blood (less than 11 ml). This clonotype was seen at least ten times. The source material, RNA transcripts, was used to amplify TCR beta CDR3 regions. RT-PCR in the first round (using the HTBI primer set) targeted the TCR CDR3. TCRdb passed the multiplex PCR reads through MiXCR, listing each CDR3 protein once. The sample gives around 250,000 distinct CDR3 sequences, more than 12% of which show up once; about 14% is in the top ten. The clonotype comes from a woman aged 40-49 years with Graves' hyperthyroidism that later progressed to Graves' ophthalmopathy. Sequencing used blood.

CDR3 amino acids: CASRVLAGGFKAKQFF. The CDR3 DNA reads as TGTGCCAGCAGGGTACTAGCGGGAGGTTTCAAAGCTAAGCAGTTCTTC. V and J are TRBV27 and TRBJ2-1; 12 bases line up with TRBD2. Losses at the gene ends were 6 bases for V and 11 bases for J; bases not matched to a gene: 14. The CDR3 is 16 amino acids. The germline gives CDR1 MNHEY, CDR2 SMNVEV (reference sequence).